The 21 T cell receptor beta chains in this list originate from one sample, sequenced in a study of technical replicates of blood from a few donors. TCRdb's copy holds only in-frame clones and misses some; the assay was immunoSEQ multiplex PCR. The profile shows approximately 17,000 clones, approximately 89% of them singletons. Specimen: PBMCs. The receptors originated from a human donor in good health.

The chain employs TRBV7-6 and TRBJ1-1; no clear D. The length of the CDR3 is 14 residues. The germline gives CDR1 SGHVS, CDR2 FNYEAQ. V was cut by 0 bases and J by 0 bases, with 5 bases left in between. CDR3 in DNA: TGTGCCAGCAGCTTAGCGGCAGTGAACACTGAAGCTTTCTTT. This gives the protein CASSLAAVNTEAFF.

The V gene is TRBV6-1, the J gene TRBJ2-1; the match to TRBD2 covers 9 bases. Germline CDR1 and CDR2: MNHNS and SASEGT. The CDR3 has 17 amino acids. V dropped 1 base and J dropped 2; count of bases not matched to a gene: 6. As DNA, the CDR3 is TGTGCCAGCAGTGAAGGGGTAGCGGGGGCAACCTACAATGAGCAGTTCTTC. This translates into CASSEGVAGATYNEQFF.

The chain links TRBV10-2 to TRBJ2-1; TRBD2 aligns across 7 bases. Germline V gives CDR1 WSHSY, CDR2 SAAADI. Germline trimming cut 9 bases from V and 3 bases from J; bases unmatched to any gene: 5. The CDR3 has 13 residues. The CDR3 loop reads CARGGTLYNEQFF. The CDR3 bases are TGCGCCAGGGGGGGGACCCTCTACAATGAGCAGTTCTTC.

The chain combines TRBV6-1 with TRBJ2-1; 7 bases match TRBD1. The CDR3 runs to 12 residues. Germline lookup yields CDR1 MNHNS and CDR2 SASEGT. The J segment lost 13 bases and the V segment lost 6 bases, leaving 9 bases of the junction unmatched. The CDR3 DNA reads as TGTGCCAGCAGCGTCCCCGGGACAGCACAGTTCTTC. Its translation: CASSVPGTAQFF.

The chain employs TRBV4-1 and TRBJ2-3; TRBD2 might be the D (6 bases). V was trimmed by 0 bases and J by 3 bases, leaving 13 bases between them. Germline assignment: CDR1 MGHRA and CDR2 YSYEKL. The CDR3 extends over 16 amino acids. CDR3 protein: CASSQDKREPTDTQYF. CDR3 nucleotides: TGCGCCAGCAGCCAAGATAAACGGGAGCCGACAGATACGCAGTATTTT.

This sequence joins TRBV21-1 and TRBJ2-1; the table's D call of TRBD2 was not tested on the DNA. TRBV21-1 is tagged as a pseudogene. The CDR3 is made up of 17 amino acids. The CDR3 reads CASPELGLALRPREQFF. DNA for the CDR3: TGTGCCAGCCCCGAGTTAGGCCTAGCGCTTCGCCCACGGGAGCAGTTCTTC.

V usage is TRBV6-5 and J usage is TRBJ2-7; 8 positions match TRBD1. The junction had 8 bases not matched to a gene; V was cut back by 6 bases and J by 7 bases. CDR1 is MNHEY and CDR2 is SVGAGI in the germline V gene. The CDR3 consists of 13 residues. The CDR3 protein is CASRKTGAGEQYF. In DNA form, the CDR3 reads TGTGCCAGCAGAAAGACAGGGGCGGGAGAGCAGTACTTC.

This clone turned up a few times. This rearrangement joins TRBV29-1 to TRBJ2-3, with a weak D call TRBD2 (6 bases). From germline, CDR1 is SQVTM and CDR2 ANQGSEA. Trimming shortened V by 3 bases and J by 0 bases, and 10 bases separated the two germline ends. The CDR3 length is 14 residues. Here the CDR3 DNA reads TGCAGCGTTGAGGGACTCTCAAGCACAGATACGCAGTATTTT. This sequence encodes CSVEGLSSTDTQYF.

The chain couples TRBV5-1 to TRBJ1-1; 8 bases line up with TRBD1. J was trimmed by 0 bases and V by 5 bases; bases with no gene match: 12. The germline V gene has CDR1 SGHRS and CDR2 YFSETQ. The CDR3 has 17 amino acids. The CDR3 sequence: CASRRGQGFTMNTEAFF. CDR3 DNA sequence: TGCGCCAGCAGGAGAGGACAGGGCTTCACCATGAACACTGAAGCTTTCTTT. Full variable domain (rest looked up from reference TRBV5-1 and TRBJ1-1): KAGVTQTPRYLIKTRGQQVTLSCSPISGHRSVSWYQQTPGQGLQFLFEYFSETQRNKGNFPGRFSGRQFSNSRSEMNVSTLELGDSALYLCASRRGQGFTMNTEAFFGQGTRLTVV.

The rearrangement links TRBV18 to TRBJ2-1, with 10 bases lining up with TRBD1. Germline trimming cut 3 bases from V and 3 bases from J; bases unmatched to any gene: 2. CDR3 size: 15 residues. The V gene's germline CDR1 is KGHSH and CDR2 LQKENI. CDR3 loop: CASSPGTGVYNEQFF. CDR3 nucleotides: TGTGCCAGCTCACCGGGGACAGGGGTCTACAATGAGCAGTTCTTC.

The genes are TRBV5-8 and TRBJ1-5, with a possible D match to TRBD1 (5 bases). The ends were cut back, 4 bases at V and 5 bases at J, with 10 bases in the middle. Looked up from germline, CDR1 is SGHTS and CDR2 is YDEGEE. The CDR3 is 13 amino acids. The CDR3 protein is CASSADSHQPQHF. CDR3 sequence (DNA): TGTGCCAGCAGCGCCGACAGTCATCAGCCCCAGCATTTT.

The rearrangement uses TRBV7-8 and TRBJ2-5; D possibly corresponds to TRBD1 (5 bases). This CDR3 is 16 amino acids long. With 5 bases removed from V and 4 bases from J, the gap between germline ends came to 20 bases. Germline CDR1 reads SGHVS; CDR2 reads FQNEAQ. The CDR3 coding sequence is TGTGCCAGCAGCAAAAGCAGGGTCGTCTTTAGAGAGACCCAGTACTTC. Its protein product is CASSKSRVVFRETQYF.

V usage is TRBV30 and J usage is TRBJ2-7; unclear D gene. V was cut by 7 bases and J by 1 base, with 11 bases left in between. Germline values: CDR1 GTSNPN, CDR2 SVGIG (reference sequence). This CDR3 comprises 12 residues. CDR3 DNA sequence: TGTGCCTACTGTGAAGAGTCCTACGAGCAGTACTTC. Its protein product is CAYCEESYEQYF.

This clone has only a few counts. The chain carries TRBV30 and TRBJ1-5; possible D gene TRBD1, 6 bases. V dropped 0 bases and J dropped 9 bases, with 21 bases sitting between them. Per germline, CDR1 GTSNPN and CDR2 SVGIG (reference sequence). CDR3 length equals 16 residues. DNA for the CDR3: TGTGCCTGGAGTGTACTCGGCCGCGCGGGAGGGGGGCCCCAGCATTTT. Translated, it gives CAWSVLGRAGGGPQHF.

V and J are TRBV6-1 and TRBJ2-1; 9 bases match TRBD1. Germline CDR1 is MNHNS and CDR2 is SASEGT. The CDR3 contains 16 residues. Trimming took 4 bases from V and 2 from J; bases not matched to a gene: 6. The CDR3 region has the DNA TGTGCCAGCAGTGCCCTGGGACAGGGACCCTACAATGAGCAGTTCTTC. It is translated as CASSALGQGPYNEQFF.

The chain recombines TRBV2 with TRBJ2-7, with 10 bases that match TRBD1. The junction had 7 bases not matched to a gene; V was cut back by 4 bases and J by 4 bases. Per the germline V gene, CDR1 is SNHLY and CDR2 is FYNNEI. The CDR3 has 15 residues. In nucleotides, the CDR3 is TGTGCCAGCAGTGCCACCGGGACAGGGGTATACGAGCAGTACTTC. It encodes CASSATGTGVYEQYF.

This clone was counted once. The chain joins TRBV19 to TRBJ2-4; 9 nucleotides align to TRBD1. Germline V lookup: CDR1 LNHDA, CDR2 SQIVND (reference sequence). This CDR3 region has 18 residues. V shed 3 bases and J 1 base; nucleotides not matched to a gene: 10. CDR3 protein: CASSIGTGRRVAKNIQYF. The CDR3 region has the DNA TGTGCCAGTAGTATTGGGACAGGGCGGCGGGTTGCCAAAAACATTCAGTACTTC.

This clone was recorded only once. The V and J genes are TRBV6-4 and TRBJ2-1; 8 nucleotides match TRBD2. The germline CDR1 and CDR2 sequences are MRHNA and SNTAGT. CDR3 size: 15 residues. J was trimmed by 6 bases and V by 5 bases; bases with no gene match: 9. CDR3 in amino acids: CASSPGEREFNEQFF. The CDR3, as DNA: TGTGCCAGCAGTCCCGGAGAGCGGGAGTTCAATGAGCAGTTCTTC.

The table lists this clone with a count of one. J is TRBJ2-3 and V is TRBV11-2; tentatively, D is TRBD2 (5 bases). V lost 3 bases and J lost 1, with 8 bases in between. The CDR3 has 14 residues. CDR1 SGHAT and CDR2 FQNNGV come from the germline V gene. In nucleotides, the CDR3 is TGTGCCAGCAGCTTCGGGGTAGGCACAGATACGCAGTATTTT. It codes for CASSFGVGTDTQYF. Drawing the rest from reference TRBV11-2 and TRBJ2-3, the complete variable domain is EAGVAQSPRYKIIEKRQSVAFWCNPISGHATLYWYQQILGQGPKLLIQFQNNGVVDDSQLPKDRFSAERLKGVDSTLKIQPAKLEDSAVYLCASSFGVGTDTQYFGPGTRLTVL.

The chain combines TRBV27 with TRBJ1-5, with D hard to call. CDR3 length: 12 residues. Trimming removed 4 bases at V and 3 bases at J, with 4 bases between. Germline V gene data show CDR1 as MNHEY and CDR2 as SMNVEV (reference sequence). As DNA, the CDR3 is TGTGCCAGCAGTTCTTACAATCAGCCCCAGCATTTT. Amino acids: CASSSYNQPQHF.

This sequence joins TRBV19 and TRBJ1-3, with D tentatively TRBD1 (6 bases). The CDR3 is made up of 17 amino acids. Germline V CDR1 and CDR2: LNHDA, SQIVND (reference sequence). Trimming cost V 5 bases and J 3 bases, with 20 bases left between them. CDR3 nucleotide sequence: TGTGCCAGTAGTCTCGACAGGCTGCCGGGGGGTGGAAACACCATATATTTT. Amino acid sequence: CASSLDRLPGGGNTIYF.